The 21 T cell receptor beta chains listed next were all sequenced from one sample in a study of shared clonotypes between healthy human individuals. Repertoires were generated with immunoSEQ multiplex PCR, while TCRdb's copy carries only in-frame clones and drops some. The data contain 950,000 to 1,300,000 clones, 70% to 80% of them singletons. The sequencing input was memory CD4+ T cells sorted from blood. Subset of the sample: CD45RA-negative fraction. These receptors came from a man aged 18 to 29 in good health.

J is TRBJ1-4 and V is TRBV12-2. TRBV12-2 is tagged as a pseudogene. The CDR3 loop spans 9 amino acids. CDR3 sequence reads: CAREEKLFF. The CDR3 region has the DNA TGTGCAAGGGAAGAAAAACTGTTTTTT.

This clone came up a few times. This could be a read error, since a much larger clone is one nucleotide away. This CDR3 is also generated by other DNA sequences in the sample. The genes are TRBV7-9 and TRBJ2-2; no firm D call. Germline loops: CDR1 SEHNR, CDR2 FQNEAQ (reference sequence). Trimming shortened V by 6 bases and J by 3 bases, and 5 bases separated the two germline ends. The CDR3 loop spans 12 amino acids. The CDR3 sequence: CASSRDTGELFF. CDR3 bases: TGTGCCAGCAGTCGGGACACCGGGGAGCTGTTTTTT.

The V gene is TRBV30, the J gene TRBJ1-1; D is uncertain. V shed 2 bases and J shed 0 bases, with 16 bases lying between them. In germline, CDR1 is GTSNPN, CDR2 SVGIG (reference sequence). The CDR3 contains 16 residues. This CDR3 is CAWSRENRRMNTEAFF. DNA of the CDR3: TGTGCCTGGAGTAGGGAGAACAGAAGAATGAACACTGAAGCTTTCTTT.

This chain connects TRBV6-1 to TRBJ2-3, with D perhaps TRBD2 (6 bases). Germline V gives CDR1 MNHNS, CDR2 SASEGT. Trimming cost V 5 bases and J 11 bases, with 14 bases left between them. This CDR3 contains 12 residues. DNA of the CDR3: TGTGCCAGCAGTCGGGAGTCTCTTGAGCAGTATTTT. Translation: CASSRESLEQYF.

The chain has TRBV2 and TRBJ1-3, with TRBD1 as a possible D gene (5 bases). Germline-derived CDR1 and CDR2 are SNHLY and FYNNEI. V shed 6 bases and J shed 4 bases, with 13 bases lying between them. This CDR3 spans 14 amino acids. The CDR3 DNA reads TGTGCCAGCAGGGGGACTGTACGGGGAAACACCATATATTTT. The encoded protein is CASRGTVRGNTIYF.

This chain uses TRBV19 with TRBJ1-1, with D perhaps TRBD1 (6 bases). CDR3 length: 15 residues. With 8 bases removed from V and 4 bases from J, the gap between germline ends came to 20 bases. Germline CDR1 LNHDA, CDR2 SQIVND (reference sequence). The CDR3: CASRETGTLSTEAFF. The CDR3 region has the DNA TGTGCCAGTCGAGAAACCGGGACACTGAGCACTGAAGCTTTCTTT. Supplemented by reference TRBV19 and TRBJ1-1, the full variable domain reads DGGITQSPKYLFRKEGQNVTLSCEQNLNHDAMYWYRQDPGQGLRLIYYSQIVNDFQKGDIAEGYSVSREKKESFPLTVTSAQKNPTAFYLCASRETGTLSTEAFFGQGTRLTVV.

The rearrangement uses TRBV4-1 and TRBJ1-1; no firm D call. Germline assignment: CDR1 MGHRA and CDR2 YSYEKL. This CDR3 comprises 15 residues. Trimming took 1 base from V and 4 from J, leaving 13 bases between them. CDR3 loop: CASSQVGTRGTEAFF. DNA for the CDR3: TGCGCCAGCAGCCAAGTGGGCACCCGGGGCACTGAAGCTTTCTTT.

This chain links TRBV28 with TRBJ2-7; TRBD1 matches 10 bases. Germline values: CDR1 MDHEN, CDR2 SYDVKM. This CDR3 region has 14 residues. V lost 6 bases to trimming and J lost 2 bases; unmatched junction nucleotides: 4. The DNA for the CDR3 is TGTGCCAGCAGGGGACAGGGGATCACCTACGAGCAGTACTTC. It yields the protein CASRGQGITYEQYF.

This clone has just a few counts. The gene calls are TRBV7-9 and TRBJ1-5; a weak D match, TRBD1 (5 bases). Germline lookup yields CDR1 SEHNR and CDR2 FQNEAQ (reference sequence). This CDR3 comprises 14 residues. With 5 bases removed from V and 4 bases from J, the gap between germline ends came to 12 bases. CDR3 bases: TGTGCCAGCAGCACCGGGGGGTATAATCAGCCCCAGCATTTT. Translated: CASSTGGYNQPQHF. Full variable domain (rest looked up from reference TRBV7-9 and TRBJ1-5): DTGVSQNPRHKITKRGQNVTFRCDPISEHNRLYWYRQTLGQGPEFLTYFQNEAQLEKSRLLSDRFSAERPKGSFSTLEIQRTEQGDSAMYLCASSTGGYNQPQHFGDGTRLSIL.

V and J are TRBV6-1 and TRBJ1-6, with D unclear. The germline gives CDR1 MNHNS, CDR2 SASEGT. The CDR3 runs 14 residues. Trimming left V 0 bases short and J 1 base short, with 1 base between. The CDR3 bases are TGTGCCAGCAGTGAAGCTTCCTATAATTCACCCCTCCACTTT. Encoded protein: CASSEASYNSPLHF.

The chain links TRBV11-2 to TRBJ2-2; D remains ambiguous. V was pared by 0 bases and J by 7 bases, with 6 bases between. This CDR3 region has 13 residues. The germline gives CDR1 SGHAT, CDR2 FQNNGV. CDR3 loop: CASSLEYGGELFF. As DNA, the CDR3 is TGTGCCAGCAGCTTAGAGTACGGCGGGGAGCTGTTTTTT.

The CDR3 DNA sequence: TGTGCCAGCAGGACTAGCGGGGAGCTGTTTTTT. It specifies CASRTSGELFF. The V and J genes are TRBV28 and TRBJ2-2; D might be TRBD2 (6 bases). V was trimmed by 6 bases and J by 7 bases, leaving 6 bases between them. Germline loops: CDR1 MDHEN, CDR2 SYDVKM. The CDR3 totals 11 residues. Supplemented by reference TRBV28 and TRBJ2-2, the full variable domain reads DVKVTQSSRYLVKRTGEKVFLECVQDMDHENMFWYRQDPGLGLRLIYFSYDVKMKEKGDIPEGYSVSREKKERFSLILESASTNQTSMYLCASRTSGELFFGEGSRLTVL.

The V and J genes are TRBV6-1 and TRBJ2-1; D is perhaps TRBD1 (7 bases). The germline V gene encodes CDR1 MNHNS and CDR2 SASEGT. CDR3 size: 14 residues. V lost 9 bases and J lost 5, with 17 bases in between. CDR3 sequence (DNA): TGTGCCAGTTTTGCGGCAGGGGGGCACAATGAGCAGTTCTTC. It specifies CASFAAGGHNEQFF.

The V gene is TRBV11-2, the J gene TRBJ1-2, with no clear D. The germline V gene has CDR1 SGHAT and CDR2 FQNNGV. The CDR3 runs to 14 residues. Trimming left V 0 bases short and J 10 bases short, with 15 bases between. Here the CDR3 reads CASSLDHGSHDYTF. The DNA of the CDR3 is TGTGCCAGCAGCTTAGATCATGGGAGCCATGACTACACCTTC.

The chain uses TRBV21-1 and TRBJ2-7. TRBV21-1 is marked as a pseudogene. This CDR3 contains 13 residues. In DNA form, the CDR3 reads TGTGCCAGCAGCAGAGGGGGGAACTCCGAGCAGTACTTC. Its protein is CASSRGGNSEQYF.

This clone was observed a handful of times. The V call is TRBV15, the J call TRBJ2-7; D may be TRBD2 (6 bases). Germline CDR1 is LNHNV and CDR2 is YYDKDF (reference sequence). CDR3 length: 14 residues. Deletions cut 1 base from V and 7 bases from J, with 14 bases between. The CDR3 DNA reads TGTGCCACCAGCAGAGGCGGGGATTTGAAGGAGCAGTACTTC. This codes for CATSRGGDLKEQYF. Full variable domain (rest looked up from reference TRBV15 and TRBJ2-7): DAMVIQNPRYQVTQFGKPVTLSCSQTLNHNVMYWYQQKSSQAPKLLFHYYDKDFNNEADTPDNFQSRRPNTSFCFLDIRSPGLGDTAMYLCATSRGGDLKEQYFGPGTRLTVT.

CDR3 sequence: CASSQFSGGTDTQYF. Here the CDR3 DNA reads TGTGCCAGCAGCCAATTTAGCGGGGGCACAGATACGCAGTATTTT. The V and J genes are TRBV7-2 and TRBJ2-3, with 8 bases lining up with TRBD2. The CDR3 has 15 residues. Germline-derived CDR1 and CDR2 are SGHTA and FQGNSA. V shed 5 bases, J shed 1 base, and the junction held 5 bases outside the gene matches.

The chain joins TRBV28 to TRBJ2-7; D is ambiguous. The germline CDR1 and CDR2 sequences are MDHEN and SYDVKM. The V and J ends lost 4 bases and 5 bases respectively, with 6 bases between them. This CDR3 comprises 11 residues. The CDR3 bases are TGTGCCAGCAGTTACTGGGACGAGCAGTACTTC. Translating it yields CASSYWDEQYF.

The chain is built from TRBV11-2 and TRBJ2-7; 9 nucleotides align to TRBD1. The CDR3 has 17 residues. Per germline, CDR1 SGHAT and CDR2 FQNNGV. V gave up 0 bases and J gave up 2 bases; unmatched junction bases: 8. Here the CDR3 DNA reads TGTGCCAGCAGCTTAGATCAAACCGGGACAGGGACCTACGAGCAGTACTTC. Encoded protein: CASSLDQTGTGTYEQYF.

The J gene is TRBJ1-4, the V gene TRBV18, with a possible D match to TRBD1 (5 bases). The CDR3 covers 15 residues. The germline gives CDR1 KGHSH, CDR2 LQKENI. Trimming stripped 8 bases from V and 7 bases from J, with 20 bases between. As DNA, the CDR3 is TGTGCCAGCGCCAAACCGGGGCTAGAGGGTGAAAAACTGTTTTTT. Amino acids: CASAKPGLEGEKLFF. Full variable domain (outside the CDR3, taken from reference TRBV18 and TRBJ1-4): NAGVMQNPRHLVRRRGQEARLRCSPMKGHSHVYWYRQLPEEGLKFMVYLQKENIIDESGMPKERFSAEFPKEGPSILRIQQVVRGDSAAYFCASAKPGLEGEKLFFGSGTQLSVL.

This clone was counted ten times or more. Other DNA variants within this sample encode the same CDR3. The V and J genes are TRBV30 and TRBJ1-1; D is unresolved. Between the trimmed V and J ends, which lost 0 bases and 1 base, there was a span of 6 bases. Germline V gene sequence: CDR1 GTSNPN, CDR2 SVGIG (reference sequence). This CDR3 region has 13 residues. CDR3 sequence (DNA): TGTGCCTGGAGTGTTCTTGGGAACACTGAAGCTTTCTTT. It codes for CAWSVLGNTEAFF.